This T cell receptor (beta chain) was sequenced in a study of a mutant IDH1 vaccine in newly diagnosed glioma (dated by TCRdb to about 2021). With respect to the entire study: Patients received eight vaccinations in weeks 1, 3, 5, 7, 11, 15, 19 and 23, corresponding to visits V03 through V10. Of the 25 to 35 patients who were treated, approximately 60% were male and approximately 40% were female, and the mean age was about 37 years. In the chemotherapy-containing groups, vaccination started alongside temozolomide cycles, whereas in patients who had radiotherapy alone it started 4-6 weeks after radiotherapy. For exploratory analyses, longitudinal TCRB deep sequencing was carried out in 25 to 30 treated patients wherever samples were available. Six visits were used for peripheral blood collection: V03 (baseline), V05, V07, V10, V12 and V13. Before enrollment, patients had received standard therapy of radiotherapy alone, temozolomide alone, or radiochemotherapy with temozolomide; most received the combination. Study-wide conclusions, independent of this receptor: The authors noted that analyses of patient blood samples could not be reproduced because of sample limitations. Immune responses induced by the vaccine were seen in roughly 92% of patients across multiple MHC alleles. No apparent relationship was observed between pseudoprogression and alterations in the top peripheral T cell clonotypes detected by TCRB sequencing. PBMC samples for TCRB deep sequencing were selected based on availability.

Only a few counts were recorded for this clone. Its binding antigen is unknown. Base-call qualities are not available, and no considerably larger clone is one nucleotide away. Within the sample, other DNA sequences also encode this same CDR3. Library construction relied on the immunoSEQ multiplex PCR assay. Following the manufacturer's protocol, the hsTCRB Kit was used to amplify rearranged TCR beta chain sequences. An Illumina MiSeq was used to sequence the TCRB libraries. On the authors' methods: Demultiplexing, trimming and gene mapping were performed with the kit vendor's proprietary platform. TCRdb obtained this table from immuneACCESS and retained in-frame rearrangements with V and J assigned. These tables miss some clones; where compared with another copy, unresolved V genes account for less than half of the shortfall, and the remainder is unexplained. The V and J calls and the clone size are those of that table, but D and trimming were determined from the DNA. The sample table holds 110,000 or so clones, of which roughly 90% were seen once. The ten largest clones take up roughly 0.57% of the sample.

The time point label, as the study defines it: week 11, during vaccination. A 20-mer mutant IDH1 peptide at 300 micrograms in Montanide made up each vaccine dose, which was injected subcutaneously together with topical imiquimod. Newly diagnosed WHO grade 3 or 4 IDH1-mutant astrocytomas showing loss of nuclear ATRX were present in the donors. The samples were drawn from NOA16, a multicentre, single-arm, open-label phase I trial in Germany that tested a mutant IDH1 peptide vaccine in humans for the first time. Genomic DNA for TCRB sequencing was extracted from EDTA blood using the DNeasy Blood and Tissue Kit. Including cysteine and phenylalanine, the CDR3 has 18 amino acids. This entry keeps only the CDR3 DNA: 54 bases, framed from base 1. Trimming leaves V shorter by 1 base and J shorter by 7 bases, with the junction holding 18 bases beyond the gene matches. CDR1 is given as SGHTA and CDR2 as FQGNSA, both from the germline V gene.

Sequencing used PBMCs, obtained from a glioma patient whose treatment included an IDH1 peptide vaccine. The chain is made from TRBV7-2 and TRBJ2-7, and 8 junctional nucleotides match TRBD2. The receptor was derived from a woman between 50 and 59 years old with glioma. The CDR3 region: CASSLVSEYRRPGGEQYF. The base sequence is TGTGCCAGCAGCTTAGTATCAGAGTATAGGCGGCCGGGGGGGGAGCAGTACTTC.